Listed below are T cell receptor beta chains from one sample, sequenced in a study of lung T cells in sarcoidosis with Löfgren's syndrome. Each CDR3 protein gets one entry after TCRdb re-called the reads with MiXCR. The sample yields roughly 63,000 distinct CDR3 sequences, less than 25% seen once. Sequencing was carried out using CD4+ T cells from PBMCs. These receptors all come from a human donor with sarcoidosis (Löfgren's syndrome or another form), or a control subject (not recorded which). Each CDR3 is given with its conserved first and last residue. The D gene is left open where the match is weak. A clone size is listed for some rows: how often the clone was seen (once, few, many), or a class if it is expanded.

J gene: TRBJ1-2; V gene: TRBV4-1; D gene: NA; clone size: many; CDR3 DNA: TGCGCCAGCAGCCAAGATCAGGCAGGGCGGAATGGCTACACCTTC; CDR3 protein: CASSQDQAGRNGYTF
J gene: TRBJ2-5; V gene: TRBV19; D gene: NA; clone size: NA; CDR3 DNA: TGTGCCAGTAGACCCTGGGGCCAAGAGACCCAGTACTTC; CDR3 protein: CASRPWGQETQYF
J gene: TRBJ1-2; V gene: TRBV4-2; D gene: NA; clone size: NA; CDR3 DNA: TGTGCCAGCAGCCGTTCACCGGGGCAGTCCTATGGCTACACCTTC; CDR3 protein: CASSRSPGQSYGYTF
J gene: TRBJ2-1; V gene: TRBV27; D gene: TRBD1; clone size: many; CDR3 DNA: TGTGCCAGCAGCGCAGGGGGCTTCTCAAATGAGCAGTTCTTC; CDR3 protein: CASSAGGFSNEQFF
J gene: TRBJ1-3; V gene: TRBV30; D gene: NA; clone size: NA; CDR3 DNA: TGTGCCTGGAGCCTGACGGGCTCCGGAAACACCATATATTTT; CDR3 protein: CAWSLTGSGNTIYF
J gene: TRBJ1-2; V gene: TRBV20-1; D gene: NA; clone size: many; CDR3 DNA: TGCAGTGCTAGAGATTTAAAGGTCTATGGCTACACCTTC; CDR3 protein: CSARDLKVYGYTF
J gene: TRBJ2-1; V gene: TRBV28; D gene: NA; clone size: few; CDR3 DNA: TGTGCCAACGGTTCCCCAGGCTACAATGAGCAGTTCTTC; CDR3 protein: CANGSPGYNEQFF
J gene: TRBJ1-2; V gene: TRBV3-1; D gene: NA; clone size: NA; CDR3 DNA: TGTGCCAGCAGCCCCGATGGCGGACACTATGGCTACACCTTC; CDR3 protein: CASSPDGGHYGYTF
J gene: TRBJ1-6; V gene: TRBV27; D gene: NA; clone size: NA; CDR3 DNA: TGTGCCAGCAGTTTCCAAGGAAGTGATTCACCCCTCCACTTT; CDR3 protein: CASSFQGSDSPLHF
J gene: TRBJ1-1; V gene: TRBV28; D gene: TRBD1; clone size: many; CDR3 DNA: TGTGCCAGCAGTTTGAGCGGGACAGCAGAAGCTTTCTTT; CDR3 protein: CASSLSGTAEAFF
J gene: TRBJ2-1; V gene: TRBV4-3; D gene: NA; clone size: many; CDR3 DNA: TGCGCCAGCAGCCAAGAAGAAAGGAGCTCCTACAATGAGCAGTTCTTC; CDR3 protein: CASSQEERSSYNEQFF
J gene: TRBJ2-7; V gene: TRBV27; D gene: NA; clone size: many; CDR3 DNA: TGTGCCAGCAGTCCTATCGGGCAGGCCTCCTACGAGCAGTACTTC; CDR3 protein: CASSPIGQASYEQYF
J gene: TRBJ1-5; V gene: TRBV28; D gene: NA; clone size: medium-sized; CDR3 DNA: TGTGCCAGCAGTTTGGGAGGGCTCCTATCAGGCTCCAATCAGCCCCAGCATTTT; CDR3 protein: CASSLGGLLSGSNQPQHF
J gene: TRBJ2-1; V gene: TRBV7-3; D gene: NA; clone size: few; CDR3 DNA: TGTGCCAGCAGCTTGCCCGACAGTATCCATGAGCAGTTCTTC; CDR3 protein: CASSLPDSIHEQFF
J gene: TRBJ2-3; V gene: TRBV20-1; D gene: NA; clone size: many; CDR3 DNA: TGCAGTGCTAGAGATCTCCGGGAGAGGGTCACAGATACGCAGTATTTT; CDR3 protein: CSARDLRERVTDTQYF
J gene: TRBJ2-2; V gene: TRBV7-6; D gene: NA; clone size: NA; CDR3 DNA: TGTACCAGCCGACCTACTAGTAACACCGGGGAGCTGTTTTTT; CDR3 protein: CTSRPTSNTGELFF
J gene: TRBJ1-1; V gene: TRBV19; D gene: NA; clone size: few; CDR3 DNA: TGTGCCAGTAGTAGAGCTTTGAACACTGAAGCTTTCTTT; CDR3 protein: CASSRALNTEAFF
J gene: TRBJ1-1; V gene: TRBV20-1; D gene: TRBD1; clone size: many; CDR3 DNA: TGCAGTGCCCACAGGGGGCTTATCTCTAACACTGAAGCTTTCTTT; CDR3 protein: CSAHRGLISNTEAFF
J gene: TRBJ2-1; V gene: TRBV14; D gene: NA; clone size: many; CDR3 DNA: TGTGCCAGCAGCCAAGATCGGGACGGGGTTGAGCAGTTCTTC; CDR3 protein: CASSQDRDGVEQFF
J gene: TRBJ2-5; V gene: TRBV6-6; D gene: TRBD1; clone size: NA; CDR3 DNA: TGTGCCAGCAAAGAAGGGGGCGAGACCCATTACTTC; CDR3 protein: CASKEGGETHYF
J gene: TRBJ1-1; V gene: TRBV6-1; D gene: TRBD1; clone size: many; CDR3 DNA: TGTGCCAGCAGTAAACCGGGACAGGGGGCCGCTGAAGCTTTCTTT; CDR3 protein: CASSKPGQGAAEAFF
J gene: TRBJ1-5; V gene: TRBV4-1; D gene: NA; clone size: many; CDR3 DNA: TGCGCCAGCAGCCCATCCAGGGTGGATCAGCCCCAGCATTTT; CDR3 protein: CASSPSRVDQPQHF